The 14 T cell receptor beta chains listed next were all sequenced from one sample in a study of cytomegalovirus exposure and HLA in healthy donors. The PCR was carried out with 60 Vbeta primers and 13 Jbeta primers. Measured with immunoSEQ multiplex PCR; TCRdb has only the in-frame clones, and not every one. The profile shows about 36,000 clones, nearly 70% of them singletons. Sequencing was performed on PBMCs. The receptor source for this set is a man younger than 45 in good health and CMV-seronegative.

The gene calls are TRBV2 and TRBJ1-2; the D is unclear. Germline CDR1 is SNHLY and CDR2 is FYNNEI. The CDR3 runs to 12 residues. The ends were cut back, 2 bases at V and 8 bases at J, with 9 bases in the middle. The CDR3 DNA follows: TGTGCCAGCAGTGAAAGGTCGGGGGGCTACACCTTC. Its protein is CASSERSGGYTF.

The V gene is TRBV6-1, the J gene TRBJ1-2, with TRBD1 matching 10 bases. After removal of 10 bases from V and 7 bases from J, the junction contained 9 bases not matched to a gene. The CDR3 is 13 residues long. Looked up from germline, CDR1 is MNHNS and CDR2 is SASEGT. The CDR3 sequence: CATVDRGLSGYTF. The CDR3 DNA follows: TGTGCCACCGTAGACAGGGGGCTTTCTGGCTACACCTTC.

This clone showed up just once. The gene calls are TRBV6-4 and TRBJ1-6; maybe TRBD1 (6 bases). Looked up from germline, CDR1 is MRHNA and CDR2 is SNTAGT. This CDR3 has 15 residues. V dropped 3 bases and J dropped 5 bases, with 11 bases sitting between them. This CDR3 is CASSEGAGDNSPLHF. DNA of the CDR3: TGTGCCAGCAGTGAAGGGGCAGGGGATAATTCACCCCTCCACTTT.

This chain joins TRBV9 and TRBJ2-2; TRBD2 might be the D (5 bases). The length of the CDR3 is 15 residues. V was cut by 0 bases and J by 3 bases, with 9 bases left in between. Germline CDR1 SGDLS, CDR2 YYNGEE. CDR3 in amino acids: CASSVEGADTGELFF. The CDR3 nucleotides are TGTGCCAGCAGCGTAGAGGGAGCGGACACCGGGGAGCTGTTTTTT.

In this sample, this clone turned up a few times. CDR3 sequence reads: CASRNRGEAFF. DNA for the CDR3: TGTGCCAGCAGAAACAGAGGGGAAGCTTTCTTT. This chain joins TRBV5-6 and TRBJ1-1; D ambiguous. V lost 5 bases, J lost 8 bases, and 10 bases lay in between. This CDR3 comprises 11 residues. Looked up from germline, CDR1 is SGHDT and CDR2 is YYEEEE.

The chain recombines TRBV28 with TRBJ1-5, with D hard to call. Germline CDR1 is MDHEN and CDR2 is SYDVKM. V dropped 7 bases and J dropped 9 bases, with 13 bases sitting between them. The CDR3 is 12 amino acids. CDR3 protein: CASTPRRGPQHF. The DNA of the CDR3 is TGTGCCAGCACCCCAAGGCGGGGGCCCCAGCATTTT. Full variable domain (rest looked up from reference TRBV28 and TRBJ1-5): DVKVTQSSRYLVKRTGEKVFLECVQDMDHENMFWYRQDPGLGLRLIYFSYDVKMKEKGDIPEGYSVSREKKERFSLILESASTNQTSMYLCASTPRRGPQHFGDGTRLSIL.

There are a few counts of this clone. The rearrangement links TRBV28 to TRBJ1-2; D possibly corresponds to TRBD1 (6 bases). Germline V CDR1 and CDR2: MDHEN, SYDVKM. V was cut by 6 bases and J by 4 bases, with 18 bases left in between. This CDR3 spans 15 amino acids. This chain's CDR3 is CASSVRGRGLYGYTF. The DNA for the CDR3 is TGTGCCAGCAGCGTACGCGGCAGGGGCCTCTATGGCTACACCTTC.

The chain carries TRBV9 and TRBJ2-1; 10 bases align to TRBD2. The CDR3 spans 15 residues. Trimming cost V 1 base and J 8 bases; bases outside gene matches: 6. CDR1 is SGDLS, CDR2 YYNGEE, per germline. This chain's CDR3 is CASSVWLAGEHEQFF. Written as DNA, the CDR3 is TGTGCCAGCAGCGTATGGCTAGCGGGAGAACATGAGCAGTTCTTC.

The chain is built from TRBV29-1 and TRBJ2-3; TRBD2 aligns across 12 bases. The V segment lost 6 bases and the J segment 2 bases; nucleotides outside the gene matches: 9. Germline CDR1 is SQVTM and CDR2 is ANQGSEA. The CDR3 length is 16 residues. The CDR3 region is CSVTHTSGRSTDTQYF. The CDR3 nucleotides are TGCAGCGTCACCCATACTAGCGGGAGGTCCACAGATACGCAGTATTTT.

This clone has more than one count but fewer than ten. V is TRBV5-4 and J is TRBJ2-5; no firm D call. The CDR3 runs 12 residues. The V end lost 4 bases, the J end lost 5 bases, and 9 bases lay between the germline ends. Per the germline V gene, CDR1 is SGHNT and CDR2 is YYREEE (reference sequence). CDR3 amino acids: CASSPEAETQYF. CDR3 nucleotide sequence: TGTGCCAGCAGCCCGGAAGCGGAGACCCAGTACTTC.

This clone ranks as medium-sized. The chain couples TRBV7-6 to TRBJ2-7, with 8 positions matching TRBD2. Germline V CDR1 and CDR2: SGHVS, FNYEAQ. Unmatched junction bases numbered 6, after V lost 5 bases and J lost 3 bases. This CDR3 comprises 14 residues. CDR3 sequence reads: CASSGAGEGYEQYF. For the CDR3, the DNA is TGTGCCAGCAGCGGAGCGGGGGAGGGCTACGAGCAGTACTTC. Based on the CDR3 plus reference TRBV7-6 and TRBJ2-7, the full variable domain is GAGVSQSPRYKVTKRGQDVALRCDPISGHVSLYWYRQALGQGPEFLTYFNYEAQQDKSGLPNDRFSAERPEGSISTLTIQRTEQRDSAMYRCASSGAGEGYEQYFGPGTRLTVT.

The genes are TRBV28 and TRBJ2-7, with 10 nucleotides matching TRBD2. V was clipped by 6 bases and J by 2 bases; unmatched bases: 10. The CDR3 sequence is 16 residues long. CDR1 is MDHEN, CDR2 SYDVKM, per germline. The DNA for the CDR3 is TGTGCCAGCAGCCAAGGGGGGCTAGCGGGAGCCTACGAGCAGTACTTC. This translates into CASSQGGLAGAYEQYF.

The J gene is TRBJ1-2, the V gene TRBV6-6; TRBD1 is a possible D gene (6 bases). The CDR3 extends over 14 amino acids. Germline-derived CDR1 and CDR2 are MNHNY and SVGAGI (reference sequence). The ends were cut back, 7 bases at V and 4 bases at J, with 16 bases in the middle. Here the CDR3 reads CASIRAGAGYGYTF. CDR3 DNA: TGTGCCAGCATAAGGGCAGGGGCGGGCTATGGCTACACCTTC.

This clone was counted only a few times. The chain has TRBV2 and TRBJ2-2; 9 nucleotides agree with TRBD2. The CDR3 contains 17 residues. The germline CDR1 and CDR2 sequences are SNHLY and FYNNEI. The J segment lost 2 bases and the V segment lost 3 bases, leaving 7 bases of the junction unmatched. For the CDR3, the DNA is TGTGCCAGCAGTGACCTGCGGGGGGGTTCAAACACCGGGGAGCTGTTTTTT. Translating it yields CASSDLRGGSNTGELFF.